This paragraph reports one T cell receptor (beta chain). This sample was taken from a study of blood T cell repertoires in COVID-19. This CDR3 region has 14 residues. The V and J ends lost 3 bases and 8 bases, in that order; junction bases with no gene match: 6. From germline, CDR1 is MNHEY and CDR2 SVGAGI. Assay used: immunoSEQ multiplex PCR; TCRdb lists only in-frame clones, some missing. The sample records more than 300,000 clones, under 90% being singletons. Sequenced material: PBMCs or T cells enriched from blood (not recorded which). The chain joins TRBV6-5 to TRBJ1-2; TRBD1 matches 10 bases. This receptor was obtained from a woman in her twenties or thirties who had recovered from COVID-19. CDR3 sequence (DNA): TGTGCCAGCAGTTATCAGGGGACAGGGGCGGGCTACACCTTC. Its translation is CASSYQGTGAGYTF.